The clone carrying this T cell receptor beta chain occurred many times. The CDR3 sequence is 14 residues long. V dropped 4 bases and J dropped 2 bases, with 11 bases sitting between them. Germline V CDR1 and CDR2: LGHDT, YNNKEL (reference sequence). This entry is derived from a study of regulatory T cells in long-lasting Graves disease. Time point here: newly diagnosed GD, antithyroid drugs for less than 3 months. Researchers made the TCR library from RNA that was extracted from PBMCs. The authors built TCR beta libraries using iRepertoire HTBI primers and Arm-PCR of CDR3 regions. MiXCR, applied by TCRdb to the multiplex PCR reads, yields one record per CDR3 protein. The sample shows a few hundred thousand distinct CDR3 sequences, roughly 15% of them seen only once. The same data also went into a second study, on T cells in Graves' hyperthyroidism and ophthalmopathy. This second report adds: Diagnoses used clinical symptoms, serum thyroxine and TRAb, thyroid ultrasound and orbital computed tomography.

The sample here was peripheral blood mononuclear cells (PBMCs), taken at new diagnosis, from a patient treated with antithyroid drugs. The TCR sequence derives from a woman aged 18-29 years with Graves disease. This chain connects TRBV3-1 to TRBJ1-1; D is unresolved. The CDR3 sequence is CASSPQVINTEAFF. Written as DNA, the CDR3 is TGTGCCAGCAGCCCTCAGGTCATCAACACTGAAGCTTTCTTT.